This entry lists 10 T cell receptor beta chains sequenced from one sample in a study of T-cell reconstitution after alpha-beta-depleted transplantation in children. Library preparation (for TCRbeta) was performed with unique molecular identifiers. Each CDR3 protein is one row after TCRdb ran MiXCR on the PCR reads. The sample contains 100,000 to 120,000 distinct CDR3 sequences, over 9% of which appear only once. The specimen was PBMCs from the stem cell graft donor, collected from the stem cell graft. The receptors were gathered from a human donor who donated a stem cell graft to a child with acute lymphoblastic leukemia.

At least ten counts were recorded for this clonotype. The chain uses TRBV6-1 and TRBJ2-2; the D is unclear. Trimming cost V 10 bases and J 3 bases, with 12 bases left between them. This CDR3 spans 13 amino acids. CDR1 is MNHNS, CDR2 SASEGT, per germline. In nucleotides, the CDR3 is TGTGCCACCCAACAAGGCGACACCGGGGAGCTGTTTTTT. This sequence encodes CATQQGDTGELFF.

This clonotype was observed a few times. This chain connects TRBV20-1 to TRBJ2-7; TRBD1 matches at 7 bases. V shed 2 bases, J shed 5 bases, and the junction held 3 bases outside the gene matches. This CDR3 has 12 residues. Germline lookup yields CDR1 DFQATT and CDR2 SNEGSKA (reference sequence). CDR3 DNA: TGCAGTGCTAGACAGGGGGTTAACGAGCAGTACTTC. It codes for CSARQGVNEQYF.

This clonotype was detected ten times or more. The chain links TRBV30 to TRBJ1-1; D remains unclear. Germline assignment: CDR1 GTSNPN and CDR2 SVGIG (reference sequence). Trimming cost V 3 bases and J 6 bases, with 17 bases left between them. This CDR3 region has 14 residues. DNA for the CDR3: TGTGCCTGGAGAGAGTATGGGAGGTCTCCTGAAGCTTTCTTT. Translating gives CAWREYGRSPEAFF.

Ten or more counts support this clonotype. This rearrangement joins TRBV9 to TRBJ1-2, with a weak D call TRBD1 (5 bases). Germline CDR1 reads SGDLS; CDR2 reads YYNGEE. The V end lost 4 bases, the J end lost 2 bases, and 9 bases lay between the germline ends. The CDR3 length is 13 residues. The CDR3 nucleotides read TGTGCCAGCAGCTCGGGGGTAAACTATGGCTACACCTTC. As protein: CASSSGVNYGYTF.

This clonotype was detected ten times or more. V and J are TRBV5-1 and TRBJ2-2; D remains ambiguous. This CDR3 spans 14 amino acids. Germline V gives CDR1 SGHRS, CDR2 YFSETQ. Trimming took 5 bases from V and 4 from J, leaving 12 bases between them. The CDR3 sequence: CASSSSLGTGELFF. CDR3 sequence (DNA): TGCGCCAGCAGTTCCTCTTTGGGCACCGGGGAGCTGTTTTTT. The variable domain in full, completed from reference TRBV5-1 and TRBJ2-2, reads KAGVTQTPRYLIKTRGQQVTLSCSPISGHRSVSWYQQTPGQGLQFLFEYFSETQRNKGNFPGRFSGRQFSNSRSEMNVSTLELGDSALYLCASSSSLGTGELFFGEGSRLTVL.

This clonotype has ten or more counts. J is TRBJ1-6 and V is TRBV5-1; a possible D gene is TRBD1 (6 bases). This CDR3 region has 16 residues. Germline assignment: CDR1 SGHRS and CDR2 YFSETQ. V was cut by 0 bases and J by 7 bases, with 14 bases left in between. In nucleotides, the CDR3 is TGCGCCAGCAGCTTGGTAACGGGACACCTAAATTCACCCCTCCACTTT. It specifies CASSLVTGHLNSPLHF. Complete variable domain (other parts from reference TRBV5-1 and TRBJ1-6): KAGVTQTPRYLIKTRGQQVTLSCSPISGHRSVSWYQQTPGQGLQFLFEYFSETQRNKGNFPGRFSGRQFSNSRSEMNVSTLELGDSALYLCASSLVTGHLNSPLHFGNGTRLTVT.

This clonotype appeared once. A much larger clone lies one base from this, so it may be a read error. The chain recombines TRBV20-1 with TRBJ2-5, with 7 nucleotides matching TRBD2. From germline, CDR1 is DFQATT and CDR2 SNEGSKA (reference sequence). CDR3 size: 14 residues. The CDR3 nucleotides read TGCTGTGCTAGAGATGGGGGGGTCGGGGAGACCCAGTACTTC. Residues: CCARDGGVGETQYF.

This clonotype was detected many times. The chain employs TRBV5-1 and TRBJ2-7; 7 bases fit TRBD1. V shed 4 bases and J 6 bases; nucleotides not matched to a gene: 13. CDR1 and CDR2 from the germline V gene are SGHRS and YFSETQ. The CDR3 contains 15 residues. The CDR3, as DNA: TGCGCCAGCAGCGCCGGATTAAAGGCAGGGGGCGAGCAGTACTTC. Translation gives CASSAGLKAGGEQYF.

This clonotype was observed at least ten times. This chain joins TRBV7-2 and TRBJ2-2; 9 bases agree with TRBD1. The germline V gene encodes CDR1 SGHTA and CDR2 FQGNSA. Trimming removed 5 bases from V and 5 bases from J; junction bases left unmatched: 6. The CDR3 consists of 15 residues. This chain's CDR3 is CASSTGQGRTGELFF. CDR3 coding DNA: TGTGCCAGCAGCACGGGACAGGGAAGAACCGGGGAGCTGTTTTTT.

This clonotype has ten or more counts. The chain recombines TRBV5-1 with TRBJ2-3; perhaps TRBD2 as D (6 bases). CDR1 SGHRS and CDR2 YFSETQ come from the germline V gene. The CDR3 length is 11 residues. Trimming pared 7 bases from V and 9 bases from J, leaving 12 bases between. As DNA, the CDR3 is TGCGCCAGCGGGGGGAGACGCACGCAGTATTTT. It codes for CASGGRRTQYF. The full variable domain, rest sourced from reference TRBV5-1 and TRBJ2-3, is KAGVTQTPRYLIKTRGQQVTLSCSPISGHRSVSWYQQTPGQGLQFLFEYFSETQRNKGNFPGRFSGRQFSNSRSEMNVSTLELGDSALYLCASGGRRTQYFGPGTRLTVL.